Listed below are T cell receptor beta chains from one sample, sequenced in a study of blood T cells in healthy people across ages. TCRdb processed the 5' RACE reads anew with MiXCR; each CDR3 protein has one entry. The sample contains approximately 1.5 million distinct CDR3 sequences, roughly a third of which appear only once. The sample comprised blood. These receptors all come from a woman younger than 45 in good health. Each CDR3 is given with its conserved first and last residue. D genes are given only for firm matches. Clone size appears in some rows only: once, few, many, or a class for an expanded clone.

j_call d_call clone_size v_call cdr3_nt cdr3_aa
TRBJ1-6 . few TRBV5-1 TGCGCCAGCGGATTTGGACAGCAACTTAATAATTCACCCCTCCACTTT CASGFGQQLNNSPLHF
TRBJ2-7 . . TRBV7-9 TGTGCCAGCAGCCGCTGGGACGAGCAGTACTTC CASSRWDEQYF
TRBJ2-7 TRBD2 once TRBV7-9 TGTGCCAGCAGCCTTGGGGGCGGGCTAGCGGGAACCTACGAGCAGTACTTC CASSLGGGLAGTYEQYF
TRBJ1-4 . . TRBV20-1 TGCAGTGCTAGTATTTGGAGGGCAACTAATGAAAAACTGTTTTTT CSASIWRATNEKLFF
TRBJ2-5 . few TRBV11-1 TGTGCCAGCAGCCCAGACGGGAGAACCGGGACCCAGTACTTC CASSPDGRTGTQYF
TRBJ2-5 TRBD2 . TRBV3-1 TGTGCCAGCAGCCGAAAGACTAGCGGGGGGGCACAGGAGACCCAGTACTTC CASSRKTSGGAQETQYF
TRBJ2-5 . many TRBV4-1 TGCGCCAGCAGCCAAGTTGGAGGAGAGACCCAGTACTTC CASSQVGGETQYF
TRBJ1-2 TRBD1 many TRBV4-2 TGTGCCAGCAGCCAAGATCTTCCGACAGGGGATAACTATGGCTACACCTTC CASSQDLPTGDNYGYTF
TRBJ2-2 TRBD1 many TRBV28 TGTGCCAGCAGACCAACCGGGACAGGGTTGAACACCGGGGAGCTGTTTTTT CASRPTGTGLNTGELFF
TRBJ2-7 TRBD1 . TRBV4-1 TGCGCCAGCAGCCCAACCACCGGGACAGGGTACAATGAGCAGTACTTC CASSPTTGTGYNEQYF
TRBJ1-2 TRBD1 . TRBV20-1 TGCAGTGCTAGAGATTCGACAGGGCAGGGCTACACCTTC CSARDSTGQGYTF
TRBJ2-3 . . TRBV4-1 TGCGCCAGCAGCCAAGTCGACGGGAACACAGATACGCAGTATTTT CASSQVDGNTDTQYF
TRBJ2-5 . . TRBV5-1 TGCGCCAGCAGCTTGGGGCCGACTAGAATGGAGACCCAGTACTTC CASSLGPTRMETQYF
TRBJ2-1 TRBD2 once TRBV7-3 TGTGCCAGCGGCTCTAGCGGGGGGGACTCCTACAATGAGCAGTTCTTC CASGSSGGDSYNEQFF
TRBJ2-7 . few TRBV7-9 TGTGCCAGCAGCCCCTCCAGCGAGCAGTACTTC CASSPSSEQYF
TRBJ2-1 . . TRBV5-1 TGCGCCAGCAGCTTGGACGTGGGCGGCAATGAGCAGTTCTTC CASSLDVGGNEQFF
TRBJ2-1 . few TRBV6-5 TGTGCCAGCAGCTCCCGTGGGGGCTTGGAGCAGTTCTTC CASSSRGGLEQFF
TRBJ1-6 . many TRBV4-1 TGCGCCAGCAACTCGCCTCAGCAGGGAAATTCACCCCTCCACTTT CASNSPQQGNSPLHF
TRBJ2-2 . once TRBV30 TGTGCCTGGAGTGTTTATCAGGGGACCGGGGAGCTGTTTTTT CAWSVYQGTGELFF
TRBJ2-1 TRBD2 . TRBV5-1 TGCGCCAGCTCCCTAGCGGCCAGCAATGAGCAGTTCTTC CASSLAASNEQFF
TRBJ2-3 TRBD2 few TRBV3-1 TGTGCCAGCAGCCAAGATTGGTTCGAGAGCGGGGGTACAGATACGCAGTATTTT CASSQDWFESGGTDTQYF
TRBJ2-1 TRBD2 many TRBV29-1 TGCAGCGTTGACCCTAGCGGGAGTGGAAATGAGCAGTTCTTC CSVDPSGSGNEQFF
TRBJ1-2 . few TRBV5-4 TGTGCCAGCAGTCAAGACGGGACTCATAACTATGGCTACACCTTC CASSQDGTHNYGYTF
TRBJ2-2 . . TRBV20-1 TGCAGTGCTAGTAAGCCAGGACAGAACACCGGGGAGCTGTTTTTT CSASKPGQNTGELFF
TRBJ2-5 . . TRBV4-1 TGCGCCGCCAGCCTCGCGGCCGGAGGGTGGGAGACCCAGTACTTC CAASLAAGGWETQYF
TRBJ2-7 TRBD1 few TRBV20-1 TGCAGTGCTAGGACAGGGGGCTCAAACGAGCAGTACTTC CSARTGGSNEQYF
TRBJ2-1 . few TRBV5-4 TGTGCCAGCAGCTTGGCTTTGGGGCTGTTATCCTACAATGAGCAGTTCTTC CASSLALGLLSYNEQFF
TRBJ2-4 . few TRBV6-5 TGTGCCAGCAGTAGATCTATGAGAGCCAAAAACATTCAGTACTTC CASSRSMRAKNIQYF
TRBJ2-1 . many TRBV6-2/TRBV6-3 TGTGCCAGCAGTTACAGGGACTACAATGAGCAGTTCTTC CASSYRDYNEQFF
TRBJ1-5 . . TRBV29-1 TGCAGCGTTGAAGGGGAGGGCAATCAGCCCCAGCATTTT CSVEGEGNQPQHF
TRBJ2-7 TRBD1 . TRBV7-9 TGTGCCAGCAGCTTAGGACAGGGGGCCAGCTCCTACGAGCAGTACTTC CASSLGQGASSYEQYF
TRBJ1-1 TRBD1 few TRBV7-3 TGTGCCAGCAGCCCGACAGGGGGAGAAACTGAAGCTTTCTTT CASSPTGGETEAFF
TRBJ2-7 TRBD1 many TRBV13 TGTGCCAGCAGCTCCCCCCCGGGACAGCCCTACGAGCAGTACTTC CASSSPPGQPYEQYF
TRBJ2-7 TRBD2 . TRBV2 TGTGCCAGCAGTGAAGATTCTAGCGGCCTTTACGAGCAGTACTTC CASSEDSSGLYEQYF
TRBJ2-1 . few TRBV2 TGTGCCAGCCAAACAGAAAGGACGACTACCTACAATGAGCAGTTCTTC CASQTERTTTYNEQFF
TRBJ1-1 TRBD1 . TRBV4-2 TGTGCCAGCAGCCAATCTACAGGGGCAACGAACACTGAAGATTTCTTT CASSQSTGATNTEDFF
TRBJ1-5 . few TRBV27 TGTGCCAGCAGTCCGCGGACGGAGAATCAGCCCCAGCATTTT CASSPRTENQPQHF
TRBJ2-4 . . TRBV28 TGTGCCAGCAGTCCCGTGTCTCGGGGATTAGCCAAAAACATTCAGTACTTC CASSPVSRGLAKNIQYF
TRBJ1-2 . many TRBV20-1 TGCAGTGCTAAGACAGTAGACTATGGCTACACCTTC CSAKTVDYGYTF
TRBJ2-3 TRBD1 few TRBV4-1 TGCGCCAGCAGCCAAGATAGTTTGTTAGGGGGCGCGATAGATACGCAGTATTTT CASSQDSLLGGAIDTQYF
TRBJ2-3 . . TRBV10-3 TGTGCCATCTCCCGAGCCCTAGTTCCCACTAGCACAGATACGCAGTATTTT CAISRALVPTSTDTQYF
TRBJ1-4 . . TRBV10-3 TGTGCCATCAGTCAGACCAGGACAGAAGAACTGTTTTTT CAISQTRTEELFF
TRBJ2-5 . . TRBV7-9 TGTGCCAGCAGCTTAGGCGGGTTAGGACCGGAGTCCCAGTACTTC CASSLGGLGPESQYF
TRBJ2-3 TRBD2 few TRBV30 TGTGCCTGGAGTGTACCCGGGGGAGGGCCGGGTACGCAGTATTTT CAWSVPGGGPGTQYF
TRBJ2-7 . few TRBV9 TGTGCCAGCAGCGTAGGACCAACGACCTACGAGCAGTACTTC CASSVGPTTYEQYF
TRBJ2-3 TRBD2 . TRBV11-2 TGTGCCAGCAGCCCCAAGGTGCGGGAGTGGGGAGATACGCAGTATTTT CASSPKVREWGDTQYF
TRBJ2-7 . few TRBV28 TGTGCCAGCAGTTGGCCGGGAGTTTCTTATGAGCAGTACTTC CASSWPGVSYEQYF
TRBJ1-2 . . TRBV21-1 TGTGCCAGCAGCGCAGTCTCCGGGACGGGGAACTATGGCTACACCTTC CASSAVSGTGNYGYTF
TRBJ2-5 TRBD1 few TRBV12-3/TRBV12-4 TGTGCCAGCAGTAATCACAGGGGAAGGGAAGAGACCCAGTACTTC CASSNHRGREETQYF